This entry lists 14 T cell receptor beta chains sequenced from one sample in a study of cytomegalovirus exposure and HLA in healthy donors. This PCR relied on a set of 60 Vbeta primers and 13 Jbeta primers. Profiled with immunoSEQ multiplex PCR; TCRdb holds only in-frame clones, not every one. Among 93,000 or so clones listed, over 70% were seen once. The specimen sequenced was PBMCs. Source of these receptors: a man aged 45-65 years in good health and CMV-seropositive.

CDR3 coding DNA: TGCGCCAGCACCTTACTTCGCCACAGGGGGGATGAAAAACTGTTTTTT. Translating it yields CASTLLRHRGDEKLFF. The chain employs TRBV4-3 and TRBJ1-4; 8 bases agree with TRBD1. The germline gives CDR1 LGHNA, CDR2 YSLEER. The CDR3 extends over 16 amino acids. Trimming removed 7 bases from V and 6 bases from J; junction bases left unmatched: 13.

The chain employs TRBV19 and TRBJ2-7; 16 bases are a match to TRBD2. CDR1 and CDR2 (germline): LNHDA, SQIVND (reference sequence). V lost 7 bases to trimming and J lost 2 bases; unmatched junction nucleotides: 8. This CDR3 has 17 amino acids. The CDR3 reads CASTAGTSGRAAYEQYF. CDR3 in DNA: TGTGCCAGTACCGCCGGGACTAGCGGGAGGGCCGCCTACGAGCAGTACTTC.

In DNA, the CDR3 is TGTGCCAGTAGTCCCGGGACAGGTTTGGGAAATGAGCAGTTCTTC. Translation gives CASSPGTGLGNEQFF. This chain joins TRBV19 and TRBJ2-1; 8 bases line up with TRBD1. Looked up from germline, CDR1 is LNHDA and CDR2 is SQIVND (reference sequence). The trim removed 5 bases at V and 7 bases at J, leaving 10 bases unmatched. The CDR3 runs to 15 residues.

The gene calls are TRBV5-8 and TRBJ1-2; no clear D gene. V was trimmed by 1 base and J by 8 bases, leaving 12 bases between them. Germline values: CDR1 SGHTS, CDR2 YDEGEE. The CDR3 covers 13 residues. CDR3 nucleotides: TGTGCCAGCAGCTTGTTAATGGGAGTGGGCTACACCTTC. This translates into CASSLLMGVGYTF.

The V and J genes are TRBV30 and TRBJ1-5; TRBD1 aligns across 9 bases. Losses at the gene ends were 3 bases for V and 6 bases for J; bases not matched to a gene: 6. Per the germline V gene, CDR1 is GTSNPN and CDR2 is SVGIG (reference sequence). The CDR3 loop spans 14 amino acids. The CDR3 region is CAWSDTGGLQPQHF. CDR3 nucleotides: TGTGCCTGGAGCGATACAGGGGGCCTTCAGCCCCAGCATTTT.

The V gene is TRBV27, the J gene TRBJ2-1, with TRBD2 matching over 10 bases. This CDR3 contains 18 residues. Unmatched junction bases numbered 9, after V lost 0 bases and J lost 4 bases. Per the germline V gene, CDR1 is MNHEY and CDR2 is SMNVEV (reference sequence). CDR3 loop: CASSLSLTSGVYYNEQFF. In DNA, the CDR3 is TGTGCCAGCAGTTTATCCCTAACTAGCGGGGTTTATTACAATGAGCAGTTCTTC.

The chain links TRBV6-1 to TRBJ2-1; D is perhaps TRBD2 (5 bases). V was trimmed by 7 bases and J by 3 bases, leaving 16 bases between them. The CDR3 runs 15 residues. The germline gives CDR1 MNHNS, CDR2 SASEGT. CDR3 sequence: CASKTGSGNYNEQFF. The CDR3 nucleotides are TGTGCCAGCAAGACGGGCTCGGGAAACTACAATGAGCAGTTCTTC.

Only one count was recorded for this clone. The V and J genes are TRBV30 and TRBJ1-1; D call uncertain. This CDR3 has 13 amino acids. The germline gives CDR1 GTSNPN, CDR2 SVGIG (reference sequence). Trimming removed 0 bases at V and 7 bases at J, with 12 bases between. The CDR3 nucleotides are TGTGCCTGGAGTGTTGGTTATACTGTTGAAGCTTTCTTT. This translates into CAWSVGYTVEAFF.

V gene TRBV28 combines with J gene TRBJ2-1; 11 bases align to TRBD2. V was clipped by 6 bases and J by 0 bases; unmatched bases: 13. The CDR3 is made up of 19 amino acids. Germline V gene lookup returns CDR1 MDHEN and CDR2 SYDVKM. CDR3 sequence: CASRLALIAGGSSYNEQFF. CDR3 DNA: TGTGCCAGCAGGTTGGCCCTTATAGCGGGAGGGAGCTCCTACAATGAGCAGTTCTTC.

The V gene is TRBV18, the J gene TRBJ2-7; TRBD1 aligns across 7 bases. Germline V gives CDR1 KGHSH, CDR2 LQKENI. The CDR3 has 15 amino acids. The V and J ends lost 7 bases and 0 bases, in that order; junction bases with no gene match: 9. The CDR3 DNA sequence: TGTGCCAGCTTTTTTTCCAGGGACAGCTCCTACGAGCAGTACTTC. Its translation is CASFFSRDSSYEQYF.

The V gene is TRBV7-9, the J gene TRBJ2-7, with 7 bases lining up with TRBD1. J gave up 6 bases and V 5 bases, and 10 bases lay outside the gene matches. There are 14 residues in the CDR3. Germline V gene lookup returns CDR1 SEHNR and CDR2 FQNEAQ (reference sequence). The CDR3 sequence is CASSTRGLGLEQYF. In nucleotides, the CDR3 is TGTGCCAGCAGCACAAGGGGGCTGGGTCTCGAGCAGTACTTC.

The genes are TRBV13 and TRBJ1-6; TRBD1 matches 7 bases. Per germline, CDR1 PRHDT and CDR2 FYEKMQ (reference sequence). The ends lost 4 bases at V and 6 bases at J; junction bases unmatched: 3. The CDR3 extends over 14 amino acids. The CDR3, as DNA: TGTGCCAGCAGCTCCCGGGACAGTAATTCACCCCTCCACTTT. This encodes CASSSRDSNSPLHF.

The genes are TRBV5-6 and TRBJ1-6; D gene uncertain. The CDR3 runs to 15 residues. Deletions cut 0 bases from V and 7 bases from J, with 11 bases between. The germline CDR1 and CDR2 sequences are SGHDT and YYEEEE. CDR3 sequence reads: CASSLDGGRNSPLHF. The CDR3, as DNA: TGTGCCAGCAGCTTGGACGGAGGTCGAAATTCACCCCTCCACTTT.

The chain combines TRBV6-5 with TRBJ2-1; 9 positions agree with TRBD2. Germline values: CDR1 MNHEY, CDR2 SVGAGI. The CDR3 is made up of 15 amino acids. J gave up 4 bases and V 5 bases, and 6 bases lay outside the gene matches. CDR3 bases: TGTGCCAGCAGTGCCGGGACTAGCAGTTACAATGAGCAGTTCTTC. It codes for CASSAGTSSYNEQFF.